This T cell receptor (beta chain) was identified during a study of long-term antiretroviral therapy in people with HIV. With regard to this clone: Its antigen is not known.

Study-wide points: Blood in the study was drawn between the mid-2000s and the late 2010s, possibly under older ART regimens, which may be less effective than current ones. Dominance of pre-ART expanded clones persisted, fluctuating and often declining after ART.

Investigators performed immunoSEQ version v3.0 at survey level. Assay: immunoSEQ multiplex PCR; the TCRdb copy retains only in-frame clones and omits some. The sample carries under 25,000 clones, roughly nine tenths recorded once. V lost 5 bases to trimming and J lost 0 bases, with 17 bases between them. The CDR3 covers 17 residues. The sequenced sample was unsorted PBMCs, obtained 0.5 years after starting antiretroviral therapy. The chain is built from TRBV5-3 and TRBJ2-2, with D perhaps TRBD1 or TRBD2 (6 bases each). TRBV5-3 is known as an ORF, though its function is uncertain. The receptor comes from a man in his forties with HIV. CDR3 nucleotides: TGTGCCAGAAGAACTCTCCCGGGGGCATCGAACACCGGGGAGCTGTTTTTT. Protein: CARRTLPGASNTGELFF.